This T cell receptor beta chain was identified during a study of beta chain features in type 1 diabetes. Researchers reported sorting CD4+ naive, central memory, regulatory and stem cell-like memory cells via CD45RO/CCR7/CD25/CD127/CD95/CD27. The study reverse transcribed the entire isolated RNA, so it sequenced expressed TCRB transcripts. Sequencing used immunoSEQ multiplex PCR; TCRdb keeps in-frame clones, though not all of them. The data show 400,000 to 450,000 clones, approximately 15% seen once. General study findings and limits: Shorter templates might be favored by PCR, equally in patients and controls.

CDR1 is KGHSH and CDR2 is LQKENI in the germline V gene. The CDR3 is 12 amino acids. V was pared by 2 bases and J by 0 bases, with 1 base between. Of note for this clone: Its target is unknown.

Source material: naive CD4+ T cells from blood. The J gene is TRBJ2-5, the V gene TRBV18; D is unresolved. The receptor comes from a man aged 30 to 45 in good health. The CDR3 protein is CASSPDQETQYF. CDR3 sequence (DNA): TGTGCCAGCTCACCAGACCAAGAGACCCAGTACTTC.